This is a list of T cell receptor beta chains from one sample in a study of CD8+ T cells in alopecia areata. Measured with immunoSEQ multiplex PCR; TCRdb has only the in-frame clones, and not every one. Among 55,000 to 65,000 clones listed, about 44% were seen once. The specimen was NKG2D-low CD8+ T cells sorted from blood. Receptor source: a human donor with alopecia areata. Each CDR3 is given with its conserved first and last residue. The order of the fields is V gene, D gene, clone size, J gene, CDR3 DNA, CDR3 protein. A D gene is named only where the DNA matches it firmly. A clone size is listed for some rows: how often the clone was seen (once, few, many), or a class if it is expanded.

V gene: TRBV29-1
D gene: TRBD2
clone size: -
J gene: TRBJ2-7
CDR3 DNA: TGCAGCGTGTCCGGGACTAGCAGTTACGAGCAGTACTTC
CDR3 protein: CSVSGTSSYEQYF

V gene: TRBV5-4
D gene: -
clone size: few
J gene: TRBJ2-7
CDR3 DNA: TGTGCCAGCAGCGGAGACAGGTCCGAGCAGTACTTC
CDR3 protein: CASSGDRSEQYF

V gene: TRBV13
D gene: -
clone size: -
J gene: TRBJ2-7
CDR3 DNA: TGTGCCAGCAGCTTAATCCCGGACGAGCAGTACTTC
CDR3 protein: CASSLIPDEQYF

V gene: TRBV2
D gene: -
clone size: -
J gene: TRBJ2-3
CDR3 DNA: TGTGCCAGCGAAGCAGATACGCAGTATTTT
CDR3 protein: CASEADTQYF

V gene: TRBV13
D gene: TRBD1
clone size: few
J gene: TRBJ2-5
CDR3 DNA: TGTGCCAGCAGCTTACCGGGACAGACAGAGACCCAGTACTTC
CDR3 protein: CASSLPGQTETQYF

V gene: TRBV4-3
D gene: -
clone size: few
J gene: TRBJ2-1
CDR3 DNA: TGCGCCAGCAGCCAAGAACTCAGGTTGAGTGAGCAGTTCTTC
CDR3 protein: CASSQELRLSEQFF

V gene: TRBV5-6
D gene: TRBD2
clone size: -
J gene: TRBJ2-1
CDR3 DNA: TGTGCCAGCGTGAGCGGGAGCTCCTACAATGAGCAGTTCTTC
CDR3 protein: CASVSGSSYNEQFF

V gene: TRBV4-1
D gene: -
clone size: -
J gene: TRBJ1-5
CDR3 DNA: TGCGCCAGCAGCCAAGGGGTGAGGGCGGGCCAGCCCCAGCATTTT
CDR3 protein: CASSQGVRAGQPQHF

V gene: TRBV29-1
D gene: -
clone size: -
J gene: TRBJ1-2
CDR3 DNA: TGCAGCGTTGAAGATCTTAGTGGTAGGGGCTATGGCTACACCTTC
CDR3 protein: CSVEDLSGRGYGYTF

V gene: TRBV29-1
D gene: -
clone size: few
J gene: TRBJ2-7
CDR3 DNA: TGCAGCGTCGAGGACAGATTCAACGAGCAGTACTTC
CDR3 protein: CSVEDRFNEQYF

V gene: TRBV4-3
D gene: -
clone size: -
J gene: TRBJ2-7
CDR3 DNA: TGCGCCAGCAGCCAAGCTTACTGGGACAACGAGCAGTACTTC
CDR3 protein: CASSQAYWDNEQYF

V gene: TRBV5-8
D gene: -
clone size: -
J gene: TRBJ2-5
CDR3 DNA: TGTGCCAGCAGCCAGGCTAGCTCCGAGGGACAAGAGACCCAGTACTTC
CDR3 protein: CASSQASSEGQETQYF

V gene: TRBV11-3
D gene: -
clone size: -
J gene: TRBJ2-1
CDR3 DNA: TGTGCCAGCAGCTTAGATTACGGGCATGAGCAGTTCTTC
CDR3 protein: CASSLDYGHEQFF

V gene: TRBV7-9
D gene: -
clone size: -
J gene: TRBJ2-5
CDR3 DNA: TGTGCCAGCAGTACTCCGGGACCCAAAGGGGAGACCCAGTACTTC
CDR3 protein: CASSTPGPKGETQYF

V gene: TRBV29-1
D gene: TRBD2
clone size: -
J gene: TRBJ2-1
CDR3 DNA: TGCAGCGTTGAGACCGGGACTAGCGGGAGTTATGAGCAGTTCTTC
CDR3 protein: CSVETGTSGSYEQFF

V gene: TRBV4-3
D gene: TRBD1
clone size: -
J gene: TRBJ2-7
CDR3 DNA: TGCGCCAGCAGCCAAGGGACAGGGCCCAGCTACGAGCAGTACTTC
CDR3 protein: CASSQGTGPSYEQYF

V gene: TRBV5-1
D gene: -
clone size: -
J gene: TRBJ1-1
CDR3 DNA: TGCGCCAGCAGCTTGGAGCGCGGACCCCTGAGGACTGAAGCTTTCTTT
CDR3 protein: CASSLERGPLRTEAFF

V gene: TRBV7-3
D gene: -
clone size: few
J gene: TRBJ2-1
CDR3 DNA: TGTGCCAGCAGCTTTGGGTATGAGCAGTTCTTC
CDR3 protein: CASSFGYEQFF

V gene: TRBV7-9
D gene: -
clone size: -
J gene: TRBJ2-7
CDR3 DNA: TGTGCCAGCAGCCCTACTGGCGGTAGCTACGAGCAGTACTTC
CDR3 protein: CASSPTGGSYEQYF

V gene: TRBV7-9
D gene: TRBD1
clone size: many
J gene: TRBJ2-7
CDR3 DNA: TGTGCCAGCAGCTTACCAGGGACAGGAGACTACGAGCAGTACTTC
CDR3 protein: CASSLPGTGDYEQYF